The rows below give T cell receptor beta chains drawn from one sample of a study of shared clonotypes between healthy human individuals. Generated by immunoSEQ multiplex PCR, the TCRdb table keeps only in-frame clones and is missing some. Of 2 million to 2.5 million clones in the sample, approximately 94% were seen once. The specimen sequenced was naive CD4+ T cells sorted from blood. The source is a man in his late teens or twenties in good health. Both conserved end residues are part of each CDR3. A D gene is named only where the DNA matches it firmly. Only some rows state a clone size, as once, few, many or a class for expanded clones.

clone_size: once; v_call: TRBV9; j_call: TRBJ1-4; d_call: NA; cdr3_aa: CASSVGGLNEKLFF; cdr3_nt: TGTGCCAGCAGCGTAGGTGGACTTAATGAAAAACTGTTTTTT
clone_size: NA; v_call: TRBV7-2; j_call: TRBJ2-7; d_call: TRBD2; cdr3_aa: CASSPWSGESSYEQYF; cdr3_nt: TGTGCCAGCAGCCCTTGGAGCGGGGAGAGCTCCTACGAGCAGTACTTC
clone_size: NA; v_call: TRBV10-3; j_call: TRBJ1-1; d_call: TRBD1; cdr3_aa: CATRTGMATEAFF; cdr3_nt: TGTGCCACGAGGACAGGCATGGCCACTGAAGCTTTCTTT
clone_size: NA; v_call: TRBV5-1; j_call: TRBJ2-1; d_call: TRBD2; cdr3_aa: CASSFSGRGSSYYNEQFF; cdr3_nt: TGCGCCAGCAGCTTTAGCGGGAGAGGGAGCTCCTACTACAATGAGCAGTTCTTC
clone_size: once; v_call: TRBV7-9; j_call: TRBJ2-3; d_call: TRBD2; cdr3_aa: CASSSPLAGTSTDTQYF; cdr3_nt: TGTGCCAGCAGCTCTCCCCTAGCGGGAACTAGCACAGATACGCAGTATTTT
clone_size: NA; v_call: TRBV10-3; j_call: TRBJ2-2; d_call: TRBD1; cdr3_aa: CAIGTGATGELFF; cdr3_nt: TGTGCCATCGGGACAGGGGCTACCGGGGAGCTGTTTTTT
clone_size: NA; v_call: TRBV10-1; j_call: TRBJ2-3; d_call: NA; cdr3_aa: CASSESQSGTSTDTQYF; cdr3_nt: TGCGCCAGCAGTGAGTCGCAAAGCGGAACTAGCACAGATACGCAGTATTTT
clone_size: once; v_call: TRBV4-1; j_call: TRBJ2-3; d_call: TRBD2; cdr3_aa: CASSQGLLPSGSTDTQYF; cdr3_nt: TGCGCCAGCAGCCAAGGGCTTCTCCCTAGCGGGAGCACAGATACGCAGTATTTT
clone_size: NA; v_call: TRBV4-1; j_call: TRBJ2-7; d_call: TRBD2; cdr3_aa: CASSHVSLAGGGPYEQYF; cdr3_nt: TGCGCCAGCAGCCACGTTTCCCTCGCGGGAGGCGGGCCCTACGAGCAGTACTTC
clone_size: NA; v_call: TRBV18; j_call: TRBJ2-7; d_call: TRBD1; cdr3_aa: CASSRTGDSYEQYF; cdr3_nt: TGTGCCAGTTCCCGGACAGGGGACTCCTACGAGCAGTACTTC
clone_size: NA; v_call: TRBV5-4; j_call: TRBJ2-7; d_call: NA; cdr3_aa: CASSFNSDSYEQYF; cdr3_nt: TGTGCCAGCAGCTTCAATAGCGACAGCTACGAGCAGTACTTC
clone_size: NA; v_call: TRBV6-5; j_call: TRBJ2-7; d_call: TRBD1; cdr3_aa: CASRGTGGTYEQYF; cdr3_nt: TGTGCCAGCAGGGGGACAGGGGGAACCTACGAGCAGTACTTC
clone_size: NA; v_call: TRBV9; j_call: TRBJ2-2; d_call: NA; cdr3_aa: CASSADTTGELFF; cdr3_nt: TGTGCCAGCAGCGCCGACACGACCGGGGAGCTGTTTTTT
clone_size: NA; v_call: TRBV2; j_call: TRBJ2-1; d_call: TRBD2; cdr3_aa: CASGVAGLHNEQFF; cdr3_nt: TGTGCCAGCGGAGTAGCGGGATTACACAATGAGCAGTTCTTC
clone_size: NA; v_call: TRBV11-2; j_call: TRBJ2-7; d_call: TRBD1; cdr3_aa: CASSRGQIVFEQYF; cdr3_nt: TGTGCCAGCAGCCGGGGACAGATTGTTTTCGAGCAGTACTTC
clone_size: NA; v_call: TRBV2; j_call: TRBJ1-1; d_call: TRBD1; cdr3_aa: CASSGTGYTEAFF; cdr3_nt: TGTGCCAGCAGCGGGACAGGCTACACTGAAGCTTTCTTT
clone_size: NA; v_call: TRBV5-1; j_call: TRBJ2-3; d_call: TRBD2; cdr3_aa: CASSLLTSGTDTQYF; cdr3_nt: TGCGCCAGCAGCTTGTTGACTAGCGGGACAGATACGCAGTATTTT
clone_size: NA; v_call: TRBV5-4; j_call: TRBJ2-3; d_call: TRBD2; cdr3_aa: CASSLARLAGGTDTQYF; cdr3_nt: TGTGCCAGCAGCTTGGCCCGACTAGCGGGAGGAACAGATACGCAGTATTTT
clone_size: NA; v_call: TRBV7-8; j_call: TRBJ2-7; d_call: NA; cdr3_aa: CASSLVSSPLPGEQYF; cdr3_nt: TGTGCCAGCAGCTTAGTCAGTAGTCCTCTTCCGGGCGAGCAGTACTTC
clone_size: NA; v_call: TRBV28; j_call: TRBJ1-5; d_call: TRBD1; cdr3_aa: CASNFRGSQHF; cdr3_nt: TGTGCCAGCAACTTCAGGGGGTCCCAGCATTTT
clone_size: NA; v_call: TRBV29-1; j_call: TRBJ2-7; d_call: TRBD2; cdr3_aa: CSVTERGSFYEQYF; cdr3_nt: TGCAGCGTTACCGAGCGGGGTTCGTTCTACGAGCAGTACTTC
clone_size: NA; v_call: TRBV21-1; j_call: TRBJ1-1; d_call: NA; cdr3_aa: CARQGAGNTEAFF; cdr3_nt: TGTGCCAGACAGGGGGCGGGTAACACTGAAGCTTTCTTT
clone_size: NA; v_call: TRBV16; j_call: TRBJ2-4; d_call: TRBD2; cdr3_aa: CASSPGGLAVAKNIQYF; cdr3_nt: TGTGCCAGCAGTCCCGGGGGACTAGCAGTAGCCAAAAACATTCAGTACTTC
clone_size: NA; v_call: TRBV6-5; j_call: TRBJ2-6; d_call: NA; cdr3_aa: CASSHQTAGANVLTF; cdr3_nt: TGTGCCAGCAGTCACCAGACAGCTGGGGCCAACGTCCTGACTTTC
clone_size: NA; v_call: TRBV30; j_call: TRBJ2-3; d_call: NA; cdr3_aa: CAWSVVHTQYF; cdr3_nt: TGTGCCTGGAGTGTGGTCCATACGCAGTATTTT
clone_size: NA; v_call: TRBV28; j_call: TRBJ1-5; d_call: NA; cdr3_aa: CASSPIGSQPQHF; cdr3_nt: TGTGCCAGCAGCCCCATCGGGAGTCAGCCCCAGCATTTT
clone_size: once; v_call: TRBV4-1; j_call: TRBJ2-5; d_call: TRBD2; cdr3_aa: CASSQVTSGRRRETQYF; cdr3_nt: TGCGCCAGCAGCCAAGTGACTAGCGGGAGACGGCGAGAGACCCAGTACTTC
clone_size: NA; v_call: TRBV27; j_call: TRBJ1-1; d_call: TRBD1; cdr3_aa: CASSLSGQLNTEAFF; cdr3_nt: TGTGCCAGCAGTTTATCGGGACAGTTGAACACTGAAGCTTTCTTT
clone_size: NA; v_call: TRBV7-2; j_call: TRBJ2-7; d_call: NA; cdr3_aa: CASSPGVPGNEQYF; cdr3_nt: TGTGCCAGCAGCCCCGGAGTCCCCGGGAACGAGCAGTACTTC
clone_size: NA; v_call: TRBV2; j_call: TRBJ2-7; d_call: TRBD2; cdr3_aa: CASITSGRIYEQYF; cdr3_nt: TGTGCCAGCATCACTAGCGGGAGGATTTACGAGCAGTACTTC
clone_size: NA; v_call: TRBV11-1; j_call: TRBJ2-3; d_call: NA; cdr3_aa: CASSLGPSSDTQYF; cdr3_nt: TGTGCCAGCAGCTTAGGTCCTAGTTCTGATACGCAGTATTTT
clone_size: few; v_call: TRBV6-5; j_call: TRBJ1-5; d_call: NA; cdr3_aa: CASSQNSNQPQHF; cdr3_nt: TGTGCCAGCAGTCAGAATAGCAATCAGCCCCAGCATTTT
clone_size: NA; v_call: TRBV21-1; j_call: TRBJ2-7; d_call: NA; cdr3_aa: CASRSGGGQPSYEQYF; cdr3_nt: TGTGCCAGCAGGTCTGGTGGTGGCCAACCCTCCTACGAGCAGTACTTC
clone_size: NA; v_call: TRBV7-2; j_call: TRBJ2-3; d_call: TRBD2; cdr3_aa: CASSLLAGGTDTQYF; cdr3_nt: TGTGCCAGCAGCCTACTAGCGGGAGGCACAGATACGCAGTATTTT
clone_size: NA; v_call: TRBV5-1; j_call: TRBJ2-5; d_call: NA; cdr3_aa: CASSFSRGRETQYF; cdr3_nt: TGCGCCAGCAGCTTCTCCCGGGGGCGTGAGACCCAGTACTTC
clone_size: NA; v_call: TRBV6-1; j_call: TRBJ1-5; d_call: NA; cdr3_aa: CASSELREPQHF; cdr3_nt: TGTGCCAGCAGTGAATTAAGGGAGCCCCAGCATTTT
clone_size: NA; v_call: TRBV7-3; j_call: TRBJ2-1; d_call: TRBD2; cdr3_aa: CASSMGLAGLHEQFF; cdr3_nt: TGTGCCAGCAGCATGGGACTAGCGGGGTTGCATGAGCAGTTCTTC
clone_size: NA; v_call: TRBV29-1; j_call: TRBJ1-2; d_call: NA; cdr3_aa: CSVERGAYYGYTF; cdr3_nt: TGCAGCGTTGAAAGGGGGGCGTACTATGGCTACACCTTC
clone_size: NA; v_call: TRBV5-1; j_call: TRBJ2-7; d_call: NA; cdr3_aa: CASSRFVGGGQTSEQYF; cdr3_nt: TGCGCCAGCAGCCGGTTCGTTGGCGGGGGCCAGACCTCCGAGCAGTACTTC
clone_size: once; v_call: TRBV5-1; j_call: TRBJ1-5; d_call: NA; cdr3_aa: CASSLEGAENQPQHF; cdr3_nt: TGCGCCAGCAGCTTGGAGGGCGCAGAAAATCAGCCCCAGCATTTT
clone_size: NA; v_call: TRBV27; j_call: TRBJ1-2; d_call: TRBD1; cdr3_aa: CASSLGFMGQAGYTF; cdr3_nt: TGTGCCAGCAGTTTGGGTTTTATGGGACAGGCGGGCTACACCTTC
clone_size: NA; v_call: TRBV14; j_call: TRBJ2-2; d_call: NA; cdr3_aa: CASSQVLRGKVARELFF; cdr3_nt: TGTGCCAGCAGCCAAGTTTTGAGGGGGAAGGTCGCCAGGGAGCTGTTTTTT
clone_size: NA; v_call: TRBV7-2; j_call: TRBJ1-2; d_call: NA; cdr3_aa: CASSPRSGDYTF; cdr3_nt: TGTGCCAGCAGCCCCAGGTCGGGGGACTACACCTTC
clone_size: NA; v_call: TRBV5-1; j_call: TRBJ2-7; d_call: NA; cdr3_aa: CASSPMESQPFQQYF; cdr3_nt: TGCGCCAGCAGCCCCATGGAGAGCCAACCTTTCCAGCAGTACTTC
clone_size: NA; v_call: TRBV7-2; j_call: TRBJ2-7; d_call: TRBD1; cdr3_aa: CASSPGQGARYEQYF; cdr3_nt: TGTGCCAGCAGCCCAGGACAGGGGGCGAGGTACGAGCAGTACTTC
clone_size: once; v_call: TRBV10-3; j_call: TRBJ1-2; d_call: NA; cdr3_aa: CAISVLGYGYTF; cdr3_nt: TGTGCCATCAGTGTGCTGGGCTATGGCTACACCTTC